This T cell receptor (beta chain) was obtained from a study of control samples from healthy donors and cancer patients. The assay was immunoSEQ multiplex PCR, and TCRdb's table has in-frame clones only and misses some. The sample shows approximately 92,000 clones, 85% to 95% of them seen only once. The origin of this receptor is a woman between 25 and 40 years old in good health. The sequencing input was blood.

CDR3 bases: TGTGCCAGCAGTTTATGGGCAGGGGGAGACTCTGGGGCCAACGTCCTGACTTTC. This sequence encodes CASSLWAGGDSGANVLTF. This chain connects TRBV28 to TRBJ2-6; TRBD1 aligns across 7 bases. The germline gives CDR1 MDHEN, CDR2 SYDVKM. Germline trimming cut 0 bases from V and 0 bases from J; bases unmatched to any gene: 5. This CDR3 contains 18 residues.